The 11 T cell receptor beta chains below come from one sample, sequenced in a study of T cells in Graves' hyperthyroidism and ophthalmopathy. Amplified TCR beta CDR3 regions came from RNA transcripts. Using the HTBI primer set, a first-round RT-PCR was run on the TCR CDR3. TCRdb passed the multiplex PCR reads through MiXCR, listing each CDR3 protein once. The data show roughly 350,000 distinct CDR3 sequences, around 14% seen once. Specimen: blood. The receptors derive from a woman younger than 45 with Graves' hyperthyroidism.

This clonotype was observed a few times. V usage is TRBV27 and J usage is TRBJ2-5, with D uncertain. The CDR3 runs 13 residues. V was pared by 6 bases and J by 3 bases, with 11 bases between. The germline V gene encodes CDR1 MNHEY and CDR2 SMNVEV (reference sequence). This CDR3 is CASSGRPKETQYF. In DNA, the CDR3 is TGTGCCAGCAGCGGTCGGCCAAAAGAGACCCAGTACTTC.

This clonotype showed up many times. The rearrangement joins TRBV20-1 to TRBJ2-1; D is unresolved. CDR1 is DFQATT and CDR2 is SNEGSKA in the germline V gene (reference sequence). The V end lost 0 bases, the J end lost 9 bases, and 12 bases lay between the germline ends. The CDR3 sequence is 13 residues long. The CDR3 nucleotides are TGCAGTGCTAGAGATCCCAGCTTCCCTGAGCAGTTCTTC. Amino acid sequence: CSARDPSFPEQFF.

This clonotype was recorded at least ten times. The chain recombines TRBV20-1 with TRBJ2-2; no clear D gene. The V end was cut by 2 bases, the J end by 7 bases, with 8 bases between. Germline V gene data show CDR1 as DFQATT and CDR2 as SNEGSKA (reference sequence). The CDR3 consists of 12 residues. CDR3 nucleotide sequence: TGCAGTGCTAGATCTGGTGTCGGGGAGCTGTTTTTT. It codes for CSARSGVGELFF.

A few counts support this clonotype. J is TRBJ2-2 and V is TRBV4-2; no definite D call. The CDR3 contains 16 residues. CDR1 is LGHNA, CDR2 YNFKEQ, per germline. V gave up 0 bases and J gave up 0 bases, with 8 bases separating them. This CDR3 reads CASSQEGPTNTGELFF. CDR3 nucleotides: TGTGCCAGCAGCCAAGAAGGACCAACGAACACCGGGGAGCTGTTTTTT.

At least ten counts were recorded for this clonotype. The chain combines TRBV11-2 with TRBJ2-3; 9 nucleotides match TRBD2. Germline CDR1 reads SGHAT; CDR2 reads FQNNGV. The trim removed 9 bases at V and 4 bases at J, leaving 11 bases unmatched. The CDR3 runs to 15 residues. This chain's CDR3 is CASRASGAVADTQYF. For the CDR3, the DNA is TGTGCCAGTCGCGCTAGCGGGGCGGTCGCAGATACGCAGTATTTT.

The chain carries TRBV7-2 and TRBJ1-2; TRBD1 matches 7 bases. Germline trimming cut 5 bases from V and 5 bases from J; bases unmatched to any gene: 11. Per germline, CDR1 SGHTA and CDR2 FQGNSA. CDR3 length equals 15 residues. The CDR3 DNA reads as TGTGCCAGCAGCGTAAGACAGGGTAGTTCGTATGGCTACACCTTC. Residues: CASSVRQGSSYGYTF.

This clonotype was counted at least ten times. V usage is TRBV12-3 or TRBV12-4 and J usage is TRBJ1-1, with D unclear. The CDR3 runs 13 residues. The germline V and J ends were trimmed by 7 bases and 3 bases, with 12 bases remaining between them. The CDR3 is CASTLHGDTEAFF. The CDR3 nucleotides read TGTGCCAGCACCCTACACGGGGACACTGAAGCTTTCTTT.

This clonotype was found a few times. The V and J genes are TRBV7-9 and TRBJ1-1, with 7 bases identical to TRBD1. Germline assignment: CDR1 SEHNR and CDR2 FQNEAQ (reference sequence). The CDR3 has 15 amino acids. V trimming: 5 bases; J trimming: 5 bases; junction bases outside the gene matches: 11. The CDR3 region is CASSLPGQTNTEAFF. The DNA of the CDR3 is TGTGCCAGCAGCCTTCCGGGACAGACTAATACTGAAGCTTTCTTT.

This clonotype was observed many times. V usage is TRBV11-2 and J usage is TRBJ1-1; TRBD1 matches at 7 bases. The CDR3 extends over 13 amino acids. Trimming removed 1 base from V and 4 bases from J; junction bases left unmatched: 0. The germline V gene encodes CDR1 SGHAT and CDR2 FQNNGV. The CDR3 DNA reads TGTGCCAGCAGCTTAGGGGACAGCACTGAAGCTTTCTTT. It translates to CASSLGDSTEAFF.

A few counts support this clonotype. This chain links TRBV7-9 with TRBJ2-2; D not resolved. CDR1 is SEHNR, CDR2 FQNEAQ, per germline (reference sequence). V was pared by 2 bases and J by 3 bases, with 7 bases between. The CDR3 extends over 14 amino acids. This chain's CDR3 is CASSLSLDTGELFF. The CDR3, as DNA: TGTGCCAGCAGCTTAAGTTTGGACACCGGGGAGCTGTTTTTT.

This clonotype was seen at least ten times. The chain employs TRBV7-2 and TRBJ2-3; D remains unclear. The CDR3 contains 13 residues. The V end lost 6 bases, the J end lost 0 bases, and 7 bases lay between the germline ends. Germline V CDR1 and CDR2: SGHTA, FQGNSA. Written as DNA, the CDR3 is TGTGCCAGCAGGGGCGGTAGCACAGATACGCAGTATTTT. Translating gives CASRGGSTDTQYF.